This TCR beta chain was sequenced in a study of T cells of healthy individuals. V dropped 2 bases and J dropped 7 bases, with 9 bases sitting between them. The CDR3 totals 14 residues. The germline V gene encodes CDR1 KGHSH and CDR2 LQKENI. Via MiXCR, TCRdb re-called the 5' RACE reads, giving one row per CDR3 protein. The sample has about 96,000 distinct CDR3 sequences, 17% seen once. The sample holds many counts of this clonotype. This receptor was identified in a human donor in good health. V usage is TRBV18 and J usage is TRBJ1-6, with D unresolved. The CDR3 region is CASSPTADNSPLHF. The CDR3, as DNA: TGTGCCAGCTCACCAACGGCGGACAATTCACCCCTCCACTTT. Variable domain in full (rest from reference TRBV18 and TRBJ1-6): NAGVMQNPRHLVRRRGQEARLRCSPMKGHSHVYWYRQLPEEGLKFMVYLQKENIIDESGMPKERFSAEFPKEGPSILRIQQVVRGDSAAYFCASSPTADNSPLHFGNGTRLTVT.